The sequence of this T cell receptor (beta chain) was determined in a study of vaccination effects on CD4 cells after COVID-19. Study outcomes and limitations: Long after vaccination, the clones induced by infection and by vaccine shrank markedly in size. The study got few convalescent patients and did not collect any early post-infection timepoints. Vaccine-induced clones in healthy vaccinees cross-reacted with common cold coronaviruses in only 1 of 255 cases.

Sequencing in the ViraFEST assay came after antigen-specific CD4+ T cells had been expanded with viral peptide pools, which were used to stimulate PBMC. An approximately ten-day culture period preceded the isolation of CD4+ T cells. The cohort was immunized with two doses of either the BNT162b2 or mRNA-1273 vaccine. For each well, about 1.8 million PBMC were cultured with 9 to 10 IU/ml IL-2 and around 10 ug/ml peptides. About this clone: The antigen remains undetermined.

TCRdb's table, derived via immunoSEQ multiplex PCR, lists solely in-frame clones and lacks some. Here the sample spans around 69,000 clones, roughly 81% being singletons. Trimming pared 0 bases from V and 6 bases from J, leaving 5 bases between. Looked up from germline, CDR1 is SGHKS and CDR2 is YYEKEE (reference sequence). The CDR3 loop spans 12 amino acids. The genes are TRBV5-5 and TRBJ2-3; D uncertain. The input for sequencing was CD4+ T cells from PBMCs cultured with HCoV-229E spike peptides, taken after COVID-19 vaccination. The sequence was collected from a human donor who received a COVID-19 vaccine. In nucleotides, the CDR3 is TGTGCCAGCAGCTTGGGGCTTGATACGCAGTATTTT. It codes for CASSLGLDTQYF.